Listed below are T cell receptor beta chains from one sample, sequenced in a study of T cells in Graves' hyperthyroidism and ophthalmopathy. MiXCR, applied by TCRdb to the multiplex PCR reads, yields one record per CDR3 protein. Of 250,000 to 300,000 distinct CDR3 sequences listed, more than 14% are singletons. Sequenced sample: blood. Receptors were obtained from a woman aged 35 to 49 with Graves' hyperthyroidism that later progressed to Graves' ophthalmopathy. Both conserved end residues are part of each CDR3. A D gene is named only where the DNA matches it firmly. For some rows the clone size is stated as once, few or many, or as a class when expanded; others skip it.

abundance | j_gene | d_gene | v_gene | CDR3nt | CDR3aa
few | TRBJ2-7 | NA | TRBV7-8 | TGTGCCAGCAGTTCCCCCCGGGACCCCTCCTACGAGCAGTACTTC | CASSSPRDPSYEQYF
many | TRBJ1-1 | NA | TRBV3-1 | TGTGCCAGCAGCAAAGATATGTGGTCCACTGAAGCTTTCTTT | CASSKDMWSTEAFF
many | TRBJ2-3 | NA | TRBV29-1 | TGCAGCGTCTCGGGCTTAGGGGCCACAGATACGCAGTATTTT | CSVSGLGATDTQYF
few | TRBJ2-6 | TRBD1 | TRBV19 | TGTGCCAGTACTAGAGTAACAGGGGGATTCTCTGGGGCCAACGTCCTGACTTTC | CASTRVTGGFSGANVLTF
NA | TRBJ2-7 | NA | TRBV7-8 | TGTGCCAGCAGCGACCCCGGAGGCGTCTCGCCCTACGAGCAGTACTTC | CASSDPGGVSPYEQYF
many | TRBJ2-7 | TRBD1 | TRBV27 | TGTGCCAGCAGGCTAGGGACAGGGGGCGGCTACGAGCAGTACTTC | CASRLGTGGGYEQYF
many | TRBJ2-5 | NA | TRBV6-1 | TGTGCCAGCTCCCGGGGCGGCGCAGGGCAAGAGACCCAGTACTTC | CASSRGGAGQETQYF
many | TRBJ2-5 | TRBD1 | TRBV4-2 | TGTGCCAGCAGCCAGGAAACAGGGGGCGGGGAGACCCAGTACTTC | CASSQETGGGETQYF
many | TRBJ1-1 | TRBD1 | TRBV6-1 | TGTGCCAGCAGTGTCGGGACAGGAAATCTTCGGGCTTTCTTT | CASSVGTGNLRAFF
NA | TRBJ2-3 | NA | TRBV9 | TGTGCCAGCAGCGTAGGGGTTGGGGATAGCACAGATACGCAGTATTTT | CASSVGVGDSTDTQYF
many | TRBJ2-1 | TRBD2 | TRBV27 | TGTGCCAGCAGTTTACTAGCGGGAGTATCTGAGCAGTTCTTC | CASSLLAGVSEQFF
many | TRBJ2-1 | TRBD1 | TRBV29-1 | TGCAGCGTCGGACAGGGCTACAATGAGCAGTTCTTC | CSVGQGYNEQFF
many | TRBJ2-1 | TRBD2 | TRBV2 | TGTGCCAGCAGTGAGTCCAGCGGGAGTCTTTATGAGCAGTTCTTC | CASSESSGSLYEQFF
many | TRBJ2-1 | NA | TRBV30 | TGTGCCTGGAGTGGTTCCCGGGACTTCTCAAGCTCCTACAATGAGCAGTTCTTC | CAWSGSRDFSSSYNEQFF
many | TRBJ2-2 | NA | TRBV7-3 | TGTGCCAGCAGCTTAATTTCCGGGGAGCTGTTTTTT | CASSLISGELFF
many | TRBJ1-5 | TRBD1 | TRBV12-3/TRBV12-4 | TGTGCCAGCAGCCGGGACAGCCTCAATCAGCCCCAGCATTTT | CASSRDSLNQPQHF
NA | TRBJ2-7 | TRBD1 | TRBV29-1 | TGCAGCGCCCTCGGGACAGGGGGCCTTAGTTACGAGCAGTACTTC | CSALGTGGLSYEQYF
few | TRBJ2-7 | TRBD1 | TRBV4-1 | TGCGCCAGCAGATACGGGACAGGGACCTCCTACGAGCAGTACTTC | CASRYGTGTSYEQYF
many | TRBJ1-5 | NA | TRBV10-3 | TGTGCCAGCTCGCCGGGTGAGGGCAATCAGCCCCAGCATTTT | CASSPGEGNQPQHF
NA | TRBJ1-6 | NA | TRBV19 | TGTGCCAGTAGTCTCACAGACAACGCACCCCTCCACTTT | CASSLTDNAPLHF
few | TRBJ1-5 | NA | TRBV19 | TGTGCCAGTAGTATAGGGCGGAAGGGAATGAGAAATCAGCCCCAGCATTTT | CASSIGRKGMRNQPQHF
many | TRBJ1-1 | TRBD1 | TRBV6-5 | TGTGCCAGCAGTTACGGGACAGACACTGAAGCTTTCTTT | CASSYGTDTEAFF
many | TRBJ2-7 | NA | TRBV5-4 | TGTGCCAGCAGCCCCCAGCAGTACTTC | CASSPQQYF
many | TRBJ2-1 | NA | TRBV24-1 | TGTGCCACCAGTGATTCTTGGGAGAGCTCCTACAATGAGCAGTTCTTC | CATSDSWESSYNEQFF
NA | TRBJ1-1 | TRBD1 | TRBV12-3/TRBV12-4 | TGTGCCAGCAGTTCGAGGACAGGGGGAACTTTCTTT | CASSSRTGGTFF
many | TRBJ2-5 | TRBD2 | TRBV30 | TGTGCCGGAGGGTGGGGGGGGTCAGAGACCCAGTACTTC | CAGGWGGSETQYF
many | TRBJ2-3 | TRBD1 | TRBV27 | TGTGCCAGCAGTTTATTCGGTGAGGGGACAGGCTACTCCTTCACAGATACGCAGTATTTT | CASSLFGEGTGYSFTDTQYF
once | TRBJ1-5 | NA | TRBV4-1 | TGCGCCGGCAGCCTCGGACGGTGGGAGGGTCAGCCCCAGCATTTT | CAGSLGRWEGQPQHF
many | TRBJ2-3 | NA | TRBV5-4 | TGTGCCAGCAGCTTGGAGTGGGGGCGCACAGATACGCAGTATTTT | CASSLEWGRTDTQYF
NA | TRBJ1-5 | NA | TRBV4-1 | TGCGCCAGCAGCCGGACGGATTTCATAAATCAGCCCCAGCATTTT | CASSRTDFINQPQHF
NA | TRBJ2-3 | NA | TRBV27 | TGTGCCAGCAGTTTATTCAGGGGGGAAAGCACAGATACGCAGTATTTT | CASSLFRGESTDTQYF
many | TRBJ2-1 | NA | TRBV27 | TGTGCCAGCAGTTTATCCCGGATGGGTGAGCAGTTCTTC | CASSLSRMGEQFF
many | TRBJ2-7 | NA | TRBV28 | TGTGCCAGCACCGAGGACGGTTGGGTCGACGAGCAGTACTTC | CASTEDGWVDEQYF
many | TRBJ2-1 | TRBD2 | TRBV12-3/TRBV12-4 | TGTGCCAGCAGTCTACCGGGACTAGCGATGGAGCAGTTCTTC | CASSLPGLAMEQFF
many | TRBJ2-5 | NA | TRBV5-1 | TGCGCCAGCAGCTTGACAGCTTTCTCGACCCAGTACTTC | CASSLTAFSTQYF
many | TRBJ2-7 | TRBD2 | TRBV13 | TGTGCCAGCAGCTTAACGCGGGAGGGCCTGCCCTACGAGCAGTACTTC | CASSLTREGLPYEQYF
many | TRBJ2-3 | TRBD2 | TRBV6-1 | TGTGCCAGCAGTCGGACTAGCGTTCCTTATGGCACAGATACGCAGTATTTT | CASSRTSVPYGTDTQYF
NA | TRBJ2-3 | TRBD2 | TRBV28 | TGTGCCAGCAGTGACCGACTAGCGGAAACAGATACGCAGTATTTT | CASSDRLAETDTQYF
many | TRBJ1-5 | NA | TRBV19 | TGTGCCAGTAGTACGCAGATTCATCAGCCCCAGCATTTT | CASSTQIHQPQHF
many | TRBJ2-5 | NA | TRBV5-5 | TGTGCCAGCACTCCCGGCGGTTTGGAGACCCAGTACTTC | CASTPGGLETQYF
NA | TRBJ1-6 | TRBD1 | TRBV11-2 | TGTGCCAGCAGCTGGGGGGGGACAGGGCTTAATTCACCCCTCCACTTT | CASSWGGTGLNSPLHF
many | TRBJ2-1 | NA | TRBV9 | TGTGCCAGCAGCGTAGCTACGGGGGAGCAGTTCTTC | CASSVATGEQFF
many | TRBJ2-7 | TRBD1 | TRBV4-1 | TGCGCCAGCAGCCCTACAGACGGGCAGGGGGCCTACGAGCAGTACTTC | CASSPTDGQGAYEQYF
many | TRBJ2-3 | TRBD2 | TRBV5-1 | TGCGCCAGCAGCACAGGACTAGATTTTCCAGATACGCAGTATTTT | CASSTGLDFPDTQYF
many | TRBJ2-7 | NA | TRBV28 | TGTGCCAGCAGGGGGGGACCGAAGAGCTCCTACGAGCAGTACTTC | CASRGGPKSSYEQYF
many | TRBJ2-3 | TRBD2 | TRBV7-2 | TGTGCCAGCAGCCCATCGGGACTAGCGGGAGTTGGGGCAGATACGCAGTATTTT | CASSPSGLAGVGADTQYF
large | TRBJ2-7 | TRBD2 | TRBV7-9 | TGTGCCAGCTCGGACTCACTAGCGGCGGGAGCCGAGCAGTACTTC | CASSDSLAAGAEQYF
many | TRBJ1-5 | NA | TRBV2 | TGTGCCAGCAGTAGTTCACAGGGATTTCAGCCCCAGCATTTT | CASSSSQGFQPQHF
many | TRBJ2-4 | NA | TRBV6-1 | TGTGCCAGCAGTGTTGCGGACATAGCCAAAAACATTCAGTACTTC | CASSVADIAKNIQYF